This is a list of T cell receptor beta chains from one sample in a study of blood T cell repertoires in COVID-19. Libraries were prepared by immunoSEQ multiplex PCR; TCRdb keeps only in-frame clonotypes and omits some of them. The sample contains around 220,000 clones, roughly 84% of which appear only once. Sequences were obtained from PBMCs or T cells enriched from blood (not recorded which). The receptors stem from a woman in her thirties or forties who had recovered from COVID-19. CDR3s include the opening cysteine and the closing phenylalanine or tryptophan. D genes are given only for firm matches. Only part of the rows carry a size: once, few, many, or a class if the clone is expanded.

>once|-|TRBJ2-1|TRBV6-5
TGTGCCAGCAGTTACTCTCCTAGCTTGAATGAGCAGTTCTTC
CASSYSPSLNEQFF
>once|TRBD1|TRBJ2-5|TRBV29-1
TGCAGCGTTTACACCGGGACAGGGGACGAGACCCAGTACTTC
CSVYTGTGDETQYF
>-|-|TRBJ2-1|TRBV10-2
TGCGCCAGCAGGGCGGGCGCGGGCGTCAATGAGCAGTTCTTC
CASRAGAGVNEQFF
>-|-|TRBJ1-5|TRBV28
TGTGCCACGTTATCCAGGGCCTCACCATCGACCCAGCATTTT
CATLSRASPSTQHF
>-|-|TRBJ1-1|TRBV25-1
TGTGCCAGCAGTGATGGGGCAGGGCTAGGGACTGAAGCTTTCTTT
CASSDGAGLGTEAFF
>-|TRBD2|TRBJ2-3|TRBV6-4
TGTGCCAGCAGTGACTCCGCGGGAGGGCCAGATACGCAGTATTTT
CASSDSAGGPDTQYF
>-|-|TRBJ2-1|TRBV24-1
TGTGCCACCAGTGATCGAACAGGAATCTACAATGAGCAGTTCTTC
CATSDRTGIYNEQFF
>-|TRBD2|TRBJ2-1|TRBV14
TGTGCCAGCAGCCAAGTTGTACTAGCGAAGACCTACAATGAGCAGTTCTTC
CASSQVVLAKTYNEQFF
>-|-|TRBJ1-4|TRBV6-5
TGTGCCAGCAGTAACGAGAGGAATGAAAAACTGTTTTTT
CASSNERNEKLFF
>few|TRBD1|TRBJ2-4|TRBV24-1
TGTGCCACCAGTGATACTCGACAGGGGCCCTTAGCCAAAAACATTCAGTACTTC
CATSDTRQGPLAKNIQYF
>once|-|TRBJ1-1|TRBV2
TGTGCCAGCAGAGACCGGGACGGGGACATGAACACTGAAGCTTTCTTT
CASRDRDGDMNTEAFF
>-|-|TRBJ2-3|TRBV9
TGTGCCAGCAGCGTAGCGGGGACAGATACGCAGTATTTT
CASSVAGTDTQYF
>-|-|TRBJ2-2|TRBV9
TGTGCCAGCAGCGTCGGGGGAACGGGGGAGCTGTTTTTT
CASSVGGTGELFF
>-|-|TRBJ1-1|TRBV10-3
TGTGCCATCAGTGAGCGAGGGAGGGACACTGAAGCTTTCTTT
CAISERGRDTEAFF
>-|TRBD2|TRBJ2-1|TRBV19
TGTGCCAGTAGGACTCATCCGGGAGGCTTGGGCAATGAGCAGTTCTTC
CASRTHPGGLGNEQFF
>-|-|TRBJ1-3|TRBV21-1
TGTGCCAGCAGCAAAGGGTCAGCTGGAAACACCATATATTTT
CASSKGSAGNTIYF
>-|TRBD1|TRBJ1-2|TRBV6-6
TGTGCCAGCAGTTTCTCAGGGGGGGAGGACTATGGCTACACCTTC
CASSFSGGEDYGYTF
>-|TRBD2|TRBJ2-5|TRBV3-1/TRBV3-2
TGTGCCAGCAGTAGCGGGGGAGAGACCCAGTACTTC
CASSSGGETQYF
>few|TRBD1|TRBJ1-6|TRBV7-2
TGTGCCAGCAGCCAAACAGGGGATTCACCCCTCCACTTT
CASSQTGDSPLHF
>-|TRBD2|TRBJ2-1|TRBV28
TGTGCCAGCACCCTCCCCAGCGGGAGGGGTAATGAGCAGTTCTTC
CASTLPSGRGNEQFF
>-|-|TRBJ2-1|TRBV19
TGTGCCAGTAGTATTCTGGAGAGTGAGCAGTTCTTC
CASSILESEQFF
>-|TRBD2|TRBJ2-1|TRBV18
TGTGCCAGCTCACCACCGTCCGGGACTAGCGGAGGAGTTTACAATGAGCAGTTCTTC
CASSPPSGTSGGVYNEQFF
>-|-|TRBJ1-2|TRBV19
TGTGCTACGAGATTGACCAACAGGGAGGGCTATGGCTACACCTTC
CATRLTNREGYGYTF
>-|-|TRBJ2-2|TRBV5-1
TGCGCCAGCAGCTTCGCCGGGGAGCTGTTTTTT
CASSFAGELFF
>-|TRBD1|TRBJ2-3|TRBV6-5
TGTGCCAGCAGGACGGACAGGTACGAAGATACGCAGTATTTT
CASRTDRYEDTQYF
>once|TRBD2|TRBJ2-2|TRBV7-2
TGTGCCAGCAGCATGACTAGCGGGAGCGAGCTGTTTTTT
CASSMTSGSELFF
>-|TRBD2|TRBJ2-7|TRBV9
TGTGCCAGCAGCCCCCGACTAGCGGGAGGCCCCTACGAGCAGTACTTC
CASSPRLAGGPYEQYF
>-|TRBD1|TRBJ2-2|TRBV12-3/TRBV12-4
TGTGCCAGCTCAGGGGGATACACCGGGGAGCTGTTTTTT
CASSGGYTGELFF
>-|-|TRBJ1-1|TRBV10-3
TGTGCCATCAGAGACGGGATTGAAGCTTTCTTT
CAIRDGIEAFF
>-|-|TRBJ2-7|TRBV10-3
TGTGCCTCAGAGACTGAAAACTACGAGCAGTACTTC
CASETENYEQYF
>-|TRBD2|TRBJ2-3|TRBV19
TGTGCCAGTAATGAGCGGGAGGGATTAAGCACAGATACGCAGTATTTT
CASNEREGLSTDTQYF
>-|TRBD2|TRBJ2-7|TRBV27
TGTGCCAGCAGTTTATCCCCTAGCGGGGGAGGAGGGCAGTACTTC
CASSLSPSGGGGQYF
>-|-|TRBJ2-2|TRBV18
TGTGCCAGCTCACCACCAATAGCGGCCGGGGAGCTGTTTTTT
CASSPPIAAGELFF
>-|TRBD1|TRBJ1-1|TRBV18
TGTGCCAGCTCACCGGGGACAGGGCCAGCTTTCTTT
CASSPGTGPAFF
>-|-|TRBJ1-2|TRBV4-3
TGCGCCAGCAGCCACAGGGTGAGCTATGGCTACACCTTC
CASSHRVSYGYTF
>-|-|TRBJ2-3|TRBV19
TGTGCCAGTAGTATAAGTCTAGTAACAGATACGCAGTATTTT
CASSISLVTDTQYF
>-|TRBD2|TRBJ2-1|TRBV28
TGTGCCAGCTGGGCTAGCGGGATGTACTACAATGAGCAGTTCTTC
CASWASGMYYNEQFF
>few|-|TRBJ2-7|TRBV14
TGTGCCAGCAGCGTCAGGGGAAGCTACGAGCAGTACTTC
CASSVRGSYEQYF
>-|-|TRBJ2-7|TRBV7-9
TGTGCCAGCAGCTTACGGGACTACGAGCAGTACTTC
CASSLRDYEQYF
>-|TRBD1|TRBJ1-6|TRBV5-1
TGCGCCAGCAGGTCCGGGACAGCCGATTCACCCCTCCACTTT
CASRSGTADSPLHF
>-|TRBD2|TRBJ2-1|TRBV27
TGTGCCACGGCCCAGGGGCGGGAGGGATACAATGAGCAGTTCTTC
CATAQGREGYNEQFF
>-|TRBD1|TRBJ1-5|TRBV27
TGTGCCAGCAGTTTACACAGGGGGCTCAATCAGCCCCAGCATTTT
CASSLHRGLNQPQHF
>once|TRBD1|TRBJ1-3|TRBV6-5
TGTGCCAGCATGCCCTCAGGGACAGGGGGAAACACCATATATTTT
CASMPSGTGGNTIYF
>-|TRBD1|TRBJ1-4|TRBV3-1/TRBV3-2
TGTGCCAGCAGCCGTGGACAGGGGGCTGGACTGTTTTTT
CASSRGQGAGLFF
>-|-|TRBJ1-2|TRBV20-1
TGCAGTGCTAGTCAGGGAGGGGATTATGGCTACACCTTC
CSASQGGDYGYTF
>-|-|TRBJ1-2|TRBV30
TGTGCCTGGAGCAGGGCCAACTATGGCTACACCTTC
CAWSRANYGYTF
>-|-|TRBJ1-2|TRBV5-1
TGCGCCAGCAGGGCGCGGGATTCGGTTAACTATGGCTACACCTTC
CASRARDSVNYGYTF
>-|TRBD1|TRBJ2-7|TRBV30
TGTGCCTGGAGTGGACAGGGGGCCTCGCGCAGGTACTTC
CAWSGQGASRRYF
>-|-|TRBJ2-1|TRBV11-3
TGTGCCAGCAGCTTAGATCTGTCTCCCTACACTAACAATGAGCAGTTCTTC
CASSLDLSPYTNNEQFF
>-|-|TRBJ1-4|TRBV29-1
TGCAGCGTTGAAGATCCCACAGCAACTAATGAAAAACTGTTTTTT
CSVEDPTATNEKLFF
>-|TRBD1|TRBJ2-2|TRBV7-9
TGTGCCAGCAGCAGGGACAGGGGAAGATCCGGGGAGCTGTTTTTT
CASSRDRGRSGELFF
>-|-|TRBJ1-1|TRBV18
TGTGCCAGCTCACTCAACAGTGGGAACACTGAAGCTTTCTTT
CASSLNSGNTEAFF
>-|-|TRBJ2-3|TRBV7-2
TGTGCCAGCAGCTACCGTAGCGGTACAGATACGCAGTATTTT
CASSYRSGTDTQYF
>few|-|TRBJ2-1|TRBV21-1
TGTGCCAGCAGCAATCGGGGAGATAGAAGGTACAATGAGCAGTTCTTC
CASSNRGDRRYNEQFF
>-|TRBD2|TRBJ2-2|TRBV6-4
TGTGCCAGCACTAGCGGGAGCACCGGGGAGCTGTTTTTT
CASTSGSTGELFF
>-|-|TRBJ2-2|TRBV29-1
TGCAGCGGGACAGACACCGGGGAGCTGTTTTTT
CSGTDTGELFF
>-|-|TRBJ2-3|TRBV7-7
TGTGCCAGCAGCTTAGGGCAGGGGAGCACAGATACGCAGTATTTT
CASSLGQGSTDTQYF